The rows below give T cell receptor beta chains drawn from one sample of a study of human T cells and chemical hapten exposure. One entry per CDR3 protein results from TCRdb running MiXCR on the RACE reads. The table includes some 84,000 distinct CDR3 sequences, 10% detected once. This sample comprised whole blood, obtained in connection with sensitization to the hapten diphenylcyclopropenone (DPC). The receptors derive from a woman aged 45-65 years with alopecia areata. Some clones in this sample may be carry-over from other donors' samples. The CDR3 runs from the conserved cysteine through the conserved F or W. Fields, in order: D gene, clone size, V gene, J gene, CDR3 protein, CDR3 DNA. The D gene is left open where the match is weak. Clone size is stated in some rows and not others, as once, few, many or a class when expanded.

>TRBD2|few|TRBV29-1|TRBJ2-1
CSVGLAVHNEQFF
TGCAGCGTTGGACTAGCGGTCCACAATGAGCAGTTCTTC
>NA|few|TRBV20-1|TRBJ1-2
CSARGGAYYGYTF
TGCAGTGCTAGAGGAGGAGCCTACTATGGCTACACCTTC
>NA|NA|TRBV5-1|TRBJ2-7
CASSWGDLENYEQYF
TGCGCCAGCAGCTGGGGGGACTTGGAAAATTACGAGCAGTACTTC
>NA|few|TRBV27|TRBJ2-7
CASTQWGSSYEQYF
TGTGCCAGCACTCAATGGGGGAGCTCCTACGAGCAGTACTTC
>NA|many|TRBV3-1|TRBJ1-2
CASSQDIKGFLKGYTF
TGTGCCAGCAGCCAAGATATCAAGGGGTTCCTGAAGGGCTACACCTTC
>TRBD1|many|TRBV7-6|TRBJ1-4
CASSLSDRATNEKLFF
TGTGCCAGCAGCCTGTCTGACAGGGCAACTAATGAAAAACTGTTTTTT
>TRBD2|many|TRBV20-1|TRBJ2-7
CSASASGGNYEQYF
TGCAGTGCTAGCGCTAGCGGGGGAAACTACGAGCAGTACTTC
>TRBD2|many|TRBV2|TRBJ2-7
CASSESSGGTYEQYF
TGTGCCAGCAGTGAGTCGAGCGGGGGGACCTACGAGCAGTACTTC
>NA|many|TRBV6-2/TRBV6-3|TRBJ1-5
CASSYRYSNQPQHF
TGTGCCAGCAGTTATCGGTATAGCAATCAGCCCCAGCATTTT
>NA|many|TRBV19|TRBJ2-7
CASSAQRGARAEQYF
TGTGCCAGTAGTGCCCAAAGGGGGGCGCGGGCTGAGCAGTACTTC
>NA|many|TRBV28|TRBJ1-1
CASSSTGMATEAFF
TGTGCCAGCAGTTCCACAGGGATGGCCACTGAAGCTTTCTTT
>NA|many|TRBV27|TRBJ2-2
CASSLGPTGELFF
TGTGCCAGCAGTCTGGGTCCCACCGGGGAGCTGTTTTTT
>NA|NA|TRBV5-1|TRBJ2-5
CASSLGAIGASQETQYF
TGCGCCAGCAGCTTGGGGGCAATTGGAGCGAGTCAAGAGACCCAGTACTTC
>TRBD1|NA|TRBV12-3/TRBV12-4|TRBJ1-1
CASSPGQGRDTEAFF
TGTGCCAGCAGTCCAGGACAGGGGAGGGACACTGAAGCTTTCTTT
>NA|many|TRBV11-2|TRBJ2-3
CASSLDLSVTDTQYF
TGTGCCAGCAGCTTAGACCTTAGCGTCACAGATACGCAGTATTTT
>NA|many|TRBV5-1|TRBJ2-5
CASSWTDQETQYF
TGCGCCAGCAGCTGGACTGATCAAGAGACCCAGTACTTC
>NA|once|TRBV10-3|TRBJ2-1
CLTRYNEQFF
TGCTTGACTAGATACAATGAGCAGTTCTTC
>NA|many|TRBV21-1|TRBJ1-2
CASSKKNRTVNGYTF
TGTGCCAGCAGCAAAAAAAACCGGACAGTCAATGGCTACACCTTC
>TRBD2|many|TRBV5-1|TRBJ2-5
CASSTGLAGYETQYF
TGCGCCAGCAGCACGGGACTAGCGGGCTACGAGACCCAGTACTTC
>TRBD1|NA|TRBV5-6|TRBJ1-1
CASSYGDRASEAFF
TGTGCCAGCAGCTATGGGGACAGGGCCTCTGAAGCTTTCTTT
>NA|few|TRBV4-3|TRBJ2-7
CASSQRPGATYEQYF
TGCGCCAGCAGCCAGAGACCCGGGGCCACCTACGAGCAGTACTTC
>TRBD2|NA|TRBV11-2|TRBJ2-5
CASSRRGLAVIKETQYF
TGTGCCAGCAGCCGAAGGGGCCTAGCGGTCATAAAGGAGACCCAGTACTTC
>TRBD2|many|TRBV9|TRBJ2-2
CASSVATSGILRGELFF
TGTGCCAGCAGCGTAGCTACTAGCGGGATCTTAAGGGGGGAGCTGTTTTTT
>TRBD1|many|TRBV2|TRBJ1-1
CASTGTAHEAVEAFF
TGTGCCAGCACCGGGACAGCCCACGAGGCCGTTGAAGCTTTCTTT
>TRBD1|many|TRBV11-2|TRBJ2-3
CASSWDRGTDTQYF
TGTGCCAGCAGCTGGGACAGGGGCACAGATACGCAGTATTTT
>NA|few|TRBV5-1|TRBJ2-5
CASSFSSQETQYF
TGCGCCAGCAGCTTCAGCTCCCAAGAGACCCAGTACTTC
>NA|many|TRBV5-5|TRBJ2-5
CASSEAQETQYF
TGTGCCAGCAGCGAAGCCCAAGAGACCCAGTACTTC
>TRBD1|NA|TRBV20-1|TRBJ2-6
CSAPNTGQGPRGANVLTF
TGCAGTGCCCCGAATACGGGACAGGGTCCCCGTGGGGCCAACGTCCTGACTTTC
>NA|many|TRBV2|TRBJ2-7
CASRNPGGSSSYEQYF
TGTGCCAGCAGAAACCCTGGGGGCAGTAGCTCCTACGAGCAGTACTTC
>NA|NA|TRBV6-1|TRBJ1-1
CASGGSGYLKNTEAFF
TGTGCCAGTGGGGGCTCAGGGTATCTTAAGAACACTGAAGCTTTCTTT
>NA|many|TRBV6-5|TRBJ2-4
CASSPGLIRHRAKNIQYF
TGTGCCAGCAGTCCAGGGTTGATTCGTCACAGGGCCAAAAACATTCAGTACTTC
>NA|many|TRBV28|TRBJ1-1
CASRIVGNLNTEAFF
TGTGCCAGCAGGATCGTTGGGAATCTGAACACTGAAGCTTTCTTT
>TRBD2|few|TRBV29-1|TRBJ2-5
CSVRAGSVETQYF
TGCAGCGTCAGAGCGGGGAGTGTTGAGACCCAGTACTTC
>NA|many|TRBV6-5|TRBJ1-1
CASSYSMTGIFEAFF
TGTGCCAGCAGTTACTCGATGACAGGAATATTTGAAGCTTTCTTT
>NA|NA|TRBV21-1|TRBJ2-7
CASSSPGERPAYEQYF
TGTGCCAGCAGCTCCCCCGGAGAAAGGCCTGCCTACGAGCAGTACTTC
>NA|NA|TRBV20-1|TRBJ2-7
CSASSYDRTYEQYF
TGCAGTGCTAGCTCCTACGACAGAACCTACGAGCAGTACTTC
>NA|NA|TRBV18|TRBJ1-1
CASSPPAGKNTEAFF
TGTGCCAGCTCACCACCGGCGGGAAAGAACACTGAAGCTTTCTTT
>NA|many|TRBV7-2|TRBJ1-4
CASSPSGAEKLFF
TGTGCCAGCAGCCCGTCAGGGGCTGAAAAACTGTTTTTT
>TRBD1|few|TRBV27|TRBJ2-3
CASSLLQGYIPDTQYF
TGTGCCAGCAGTTTACTACAGGGGTACATCCCAGATACGCAGTATTTT
>NA|NA|TRBV10-3|TRBJ1-1
CAISPTQGWAFF
TGTGCCATCAGCCCAACACAGGGTTGGGCTTTCTTT
>NA|many|TRBV27|TRBJ1-6
CASSSNRVGNSPLHF
TGTGCCAGCAGTTCGAACAGGGTCGGCAATTCACCCCTCCACTTT
>TRBD1|many|TRBV7-9|TRBJ1-2
CASSLRDRGFENGYTF
TGTGCCAGCAGCCTCCGGGACAGGGGGTTTGAGAATGGCTACACCTTC
>NA|many|TRBV5-1|TRBJ2-3
CASSLDAASTDTQYF
TGCGCCAGCAGCTTGGACGCGGCCAGCACAGATACGCAGTATTTT
>NA|NA|TRBV6-5|TRBJ2-3
CASSYQATQYF
TGTGCCAGCAGTTACCAAGCTACGCAGTATTTT
>NA|NA|TRBV7-9|TRBJ1-1
CASSPNTGRNTEAFF
TGTGCCAGCAGCCCCAACACAGGGCGGAACACTGAAGCTTTCTTT
>NA|few|TRBV10-2|TRBJ1-1
CASSVFYGREAFF
TGCGCCAGCAGTGTCTTTTATGGGAGGGAAGCTTTCTTT
>NA|few|TRBV5-1|TRBJ1-4
CASSLGTREKLFF
TGCGCCAGCAGCCTAGGGACGAGGGAAAAACTGTTTTTT
>NA|NA|TRBV6-5|TRBJ2-1
CASKRLQGPEQFF
TGTGCCAGCAAACGACTGCAGGGGCCTGAGCAGTTCTTC
>NA|many|TRBV29-1|TRBJ1-2
CSVEEKAGADYGYTF
TGCAGCGTTGAAGAGAAGGCAGGGGCTGACTATGGCTACACCTTC